This is a list of T cell receptor beta chains from one sample in a study of OX40 agonist ivuxolimab in advanced cancers. Sequencing was performed with immunoSEQ multiplex PCR; in TCRdb, only in-frame clones are kept and a portion is missing. The sample contains just over 90,000 clones, approximately 90% of which appear only once. Here the sequenced sample was CD4+ or CD8+ T cells sorted from blood, taken in a trial of the OX40 agonist ivuxolimab. The source is an adult with an advanced solid tumor such as melanoma, head and neck, liver or kidney cancer. CDR3s include the opening cysteine and the closing phenylalanine or tryptophan. The D gene is left open where the match is weak. Size is stated for part of the rows, as once, few or many counts, or as a class when the clone is expanded.

J: TRBJ2-1; V: TRBV6-4; size: once; D: TRBD1; DNA: TGTGCCAGCAGCCCCAATCACAGGGGTTTGAATGAGCAGTTCTTC; CDR3: CASSPNHRGLNEQFF
J: TRBJ1-5; V: TRBV7-9; size: .; D: TRBD1; DNA: TGTGCCAGCAGCTTAGGGACAGGGGCGATCGAAAGCAATCAGCCCCAGCATTTT; CDR3: CASSLGTGAIESNQPQHF
J: TRBJ2-1; V: TRBV7-8; size: .; D: TRBD2; DNA: TGTGCCAGCAGCTCCCTAGCGGGAGTGTCCTACAATGAGCAGTTCTTC; CDR3: CASSSLAGVSYNEQFF
J: TRBJ1-1; V: TRBV6-5; size: once; D: .; DNA: TGTGCCACTACAATCAAATACGGCGATAACACTGAAGCTTTCTTT; CDR3: CATTIKYGDNTEAFF
J: TRBJ2-7; V: TRBV27; size: .; D: TRBD1; DNA: TGTGCCAGCAGCCGAGGGGACAGGGGCTACGAGCAGTACTTC; CDR3: CASSRGDRGYEQYF
J: TRBJ1-1; V: TRBV5-6; size: .; D: .; DNA: TGTGCCAGCAGCTTGTGGGATAGATTCACTGAAGCTTTCTTT; CDR3: CASSLWDRFTEAFF
J: TRBJ1-4; V: TRBV15; size: .; D: .; DNA: TGTGCCACCGGCATTAATGAAAAACTGTTTTTT; CDR3: CATGINEKLFF
J: TRBJ1-1; V: TRBV7-8; size: .; D: TRBD1; DNA: TGTGCCAGCAGCTACGTCGGGACAGGGGTGAACACTGAAGCTTTCTTT; CDR3: CASSYVGTGVNTEAFF
J: TRBJ2-7; V: TRBV2; size: .; D: TRBD1; DNA: TGTGCCAGCAAAGTTCAACCGGGACAGAACTACGAGCAGTACTTC; CDR3: CASKVQPGQNYEQYF
J: TRBJ2-2; V: TRBV19; size: once; D: .; DNA: TGTGCCAGTAGTATCTTAGGCCCGTTGGACACCGGGGAGCTGTTTTTT; CDR3: CASSILGPLDTGELFF
J: TRBJ2-2; V: TRBV5-4; size: .; D: .; DNA: TGTGCCAGCAGCTGGGGTTTGGGGGCAGGAAGCACCGGGGAGCTGTTTTTT; CDR3: CASSWGLGAGSTGELFF
J: TRBJ2-1; V: TRBV5-1; size: .; D: TRBD1; DNA: TGCGCCAGCAGCCCGACAGGGTTGGATTTGGACAATGAGCAGTTCTTC; CDR3: CASSPTGLDLDNEQFF
J: TRBJ1-6; V: TRBV27; size: .; D: .; DNA: TGTGCCAGCAGCCCCGGGAGGAATAATTCACCCCTCCACTTT; CDR3: CASSPGRNNSPLHF
J: TRBJ2-1; V: TRBV6-6; size: .; D: .; DNA: TGTGCCAGCAGTTACTTGGGGATATACAATGAGCAGTTCTTC; CDR3: CASSYLGIYNEQFF
J: TRBJ1-1; V: TRBV30; size: once; D: .; DNA: TGTGCTGGTAGAGAGGCAAACACTGAAGCTTTCTTT; CDR3: CAGREANTEAFF
J: TRBJ2-7; V: TRBV5-6; size: .; D: .; DNA: TGTGCCAGCAGCCGGACTTTCACCTACGAGCAGTACTTC; CDR3: CASSRTFTYEQYF
J: TRBJ2-5; V: TRBV29-1; size: .; D: TRBD2; DNA: TGCAGCCTTCGACTAGCGGGAGAGGAGACCCAGTACTTC; CDR3: CSLRLAGEETQYF
J: TRBJ2-3; V: TRBV28; size: .; D: .; DNA: TGTGCCAGCAGTACGTCATATGACTTACGATCCACAGATACGCAGTATTTT; CDR3: CASSTSYDLRSTDTQYF
J: TRBJ2-1; V: TRBV7-2; size: .; D: TRBD2; DNA: TGTGCCAGCAGCACGGGACTAGCGGGAGACAATGAGCAGTTCTTC; CDR3: CASSTGLAGDNEQFF
J: TRBJ2-3; V: TRBV4-3; size: .; D: TRBD2; DNA: TGCGCCAGCAGCCAGTTCGGACTAGCGGGAGGCTCGAGTAATACGCAGTATTTT; CDR3: CASSQFGLAGGSSNTQYF
J: TRBJ2-5; V: TRBV2; size: .; D: .; DNA: TGTGCCAGCAGTGACAGTGGGGAGACCCAGTACTTC; CDR3: CASSDSGETQYF
J: TRBJ2-2; V: TRBV9; size: .; D: .; DNA: TGTGCCAGCAGCGTAGTAGGGGACGGCGGGGAGCTGTTTTTT; CDR3: CASSVVGDGGELFF
J: TRBJ2-7; V: TRBV11-2; size: .; D: .; DNA: TGTGCCAGCAGCTTAGATCTGGACCTGGTAGGGCTGTCCTACGAGCAGTACTTC; CDR3: CASSLDLDLVGLSYEQYF
J: TRBJ2-1; V: TRBV18; size: .; D: .; DNA: TGTGCCAGCAAGCCGGGACTGCAAAACAATGAGCAGTTCTTC; CDR3: CASKPGLQNNEQFF
J: TRBJ2-3; V: TRBV15; size: once; D: TRBD2; DNA: TGTGCCACCAGCAGAGGGTCTAGCGGGGTCTCAGATACGCAGTATTTT; CDR3: CATSRGSSGVSDTQYF
J: TRBJ1-4; V: TRBV7-2; size: .; D: TRBD1; DNA: TGTGCCAGCAGCTCGACGGGACAGGGGGCTGAAAAACTGTTTTTT; CDR3: CASSSTGQGAEKLFF
J: TRBJ2-2; V: TRBV28; size: .; D: .; DNA: TGTGCCAGCAGTCTACACAGGAACACCGGGGAGCTGTTTTTT; CDR3: CASSLHRNTGELFF
J: TRBJ1-2; V: TRBV19; size: few; D: TRBD1; DNA: TGTGCCAGTAGCCCTACAGGACAGGGGAACTATGGCTACACCTTC; CDR3: CASSPTGQGNYGYTF
J: TRBJ2-7; V: TRBV30; size: once; D: TRBD2; DNA: TGTGCCTGGAGCCGGACTAGCGGGGTTCAGTACTTC; CDR3: CAWSRTSGVQYF
J: TRBJ2-7; V: TRBV19; size: .; D: TRBD1; DNA: TGTGCCAGTAGTATTGTGACAGGGGTTTCCTACGAGCAGTACTTC; CDR3: CASSIVTGVSYEQYF
J: TRBJ2-7; V: TRBV18; size: .; D: .; DNA: TGTGCCAGCTCACCGTCCAGATCCTACGAGCAGTACTTC; CDR3: CASSPSRSYEQYF
J: TRBJ2-3; V: TRBV4-2; size: .; D: .; DNA: TGTGCCAGCAGCCTCGTTGCGAGGGCAGATACGCAGTATTTT; CDR3: CASSLVARADTQYF
J: TRBJ1-2; V: TRBV6-6; size: .; D: .; DNA: TGTGCCAGCAGCCGAGTAGCGACATTCTATGGCTACACCTTC; CDR3: CASSRVATFYGYTF